A selection of T cell receptor beta chains follows, all from one sample in a study of control samples from healthy donors and cancer patients. The repertoire was sequenced with immunoSEQ multiplex PCR; TCRdb's copy has only in-frame clones and lacks some. The repertoire holds around 150,000 clones, with approximately 94% as singletons. Sequencing was carried out using PBMCs. These receptors were obtained from a man aged 60-69 years with colorectal cancer. The CDR3 runs from the conserved cysteine through the conserved F or W. Each record gives: J gene, V gene, clone size, CDR3 length, D gene, CDR3 protein, CDR3 DNA. The D gene is left open where the match is weak. Not every row has a clone size; where given, it reads once, few, many or a size class.

j_gene: TRBJ2-7
v_gene: TRBV19
abundance: NA
len: 15
d_gene: TRBD1
CDR3aa: CASRGGQASSYEQYF
CDR3nt: TGTGCCAGTAGAGGGGGACAGGCGAGCTCCTACGAGCAGTACTTC

j_gene: TRBJ2-4
v_gene: TRBV5-6
abundance: NA
len: 16
d_gene: NA
CDR3aa: CASHSSRERAKNIQYF
CDR3nt: TGTGCCAGCCACTCCTCCAGGGAGAGGGCCAAAAACATTCAGTACTTC

j_gene: TRBJ1-6
v_gene: TRBV27
abundance: once
len: 14
d_gene: NA
CDR3aa: CASRDVSYNSPLHF
CDR3nt: TGTGCCAGCAGGGACGTCTCCTATAATTCACCCCTCCACTTT

j_gene: TRBJ2-7
v_gene: TRBV6-1
abundance: NA
len: 16
d_gene: TRBD1
CDR3aa: CASSGFARQGTYEQYF
CDR3nt: TGTGCCAGCAGTGGTTTTGCGAGACAGGGGACCTACGAGCAGTACTTC

j_gene: TRBJ2-7
v_gene: TRBV18
abundance: NA
len: 14
d_gene: TRBD2
CDR3aa: CASSSTSGAYEQYF
CDR3nt: TGTGCCAGCTCGTCGACTAGCGGGGCCTACGAGCAGTACTTC

j_gene: TRBJ2-3
v_gene: TRBV6-1
abundance: once
len: 15
d_gene: NA
CDR3aa: CASSEMETNTDTQYF
CDR3nt: TGTGCCAGCAGTGAGATGGAGACTAACACAGATACGCAGTATTTT

j_gene: TRBJ2-6
v_gene: TRBV5-1
abundance: NA
len: 18
d_gene: TRBD1
CDR3aa: CASSLELGTASGANVLTF
CDR3nt: TGCGCCAGCAGCTTGGAACTTGGGACAGCATCTGGGGCCAACGTCCTGACTTTC

j_gene: TRBJ1-1
v_gene: TRBV29-1
abundance: NA
len: 11
d_gene: NA
CDR3aa: CSVSENTEAFF
CDR3nt: TGCAGCGTTAGCGAGAACACTGAAGCTTTCTTT

j_gene: TRBJ2-7
v_gene: TRBV7-2
abundance: NA
len: 15
d_gene: NA
CDR3aa: CASSLEWESSYEQYF
CDR3nt: TGTGCCAGCAGCTTAGAATGGGAGAGCTCCTACGAGCAGTACTTC

j_gene: TRBJ2-1
v_gene: TRBV2
abundance: NA
len: 18
d_gene: TRBD2
CDR3aa: CASSEALPRAGVYNEQFF
CDR3nt: TGTGCCAGCAGTGAAGCGCTTCCGAGAGCGGGGGTCTACAATGAGCAGTTCTTC

j_gene: TRBJ1-5
v_gene: TRBV7-9
abundance: NA
len: 14
d_gene: TRBD1
CDR3aa: CASSFDRGHQPQHF
CDR3nt: TGTGCCAGCAGCTTTGACAGGGGGCACCAGCCCCAGCATTTT

j_gene: TRBJ1-3
v_gene: TRBV5-1
abundance: NA
len: 15
d_gene: NA
CDR3aa: CASSLRGDPGNTIYF
CDR3nt: TGCGCCAGCAGCCTCAGGGGCGATCCTGGAAACACCATATATTTT

j_gene: TRBJ1-5
v_gene: TRBV19
abundance: NA
len: 14
d_gene: NA
CDR3aa: CASSLDLSNQPQHF
CDR3nt: TGTGCCAGTAGTCTGGACCTTAGCAATCAGCCCCAGCATTTT

j_gene: TRBJ2-7
v_gene: TRBV7-2
abundance: NA
len: 15
d_gene: NA
CDR3aa: CASSLDPGSSYEQYF
CDR3nt: TGTGCCAGCAGCTTAGATCCGGGCAGCTCCTACGAGCAGTACTTC

j_gene: TRBJ2-5
v_gene: TRBV19
abundance: once
len: 15
d_gene: NA
CDR3aa: CASNPGGSGQETQYF
CDR3nt: TGTGCCAGTAACCCCGGAGGGTCAGGACAAGAGACCCAGTACTTC

j_gene: TRBJ1-3
v_gene: TRBV2
abundance: NA
len: 14
d_gene: NA
CDR3aa: CASSNLLSGNTIYF
CDR3nt: TGTGCCAGCAGCAACCTCCTCTCTGGAAACACCATATATTTT

j_gene: TRBJ1-2
v_gene: TRBV21-1
abundance: NA
len: 13
d_gene: NA
CDR3aa: CASSNRWGWGYTF
CDR3nt: TGTGCCAGCAGCAATCGATGGGGGTGGGGCTACACCTTC

j_gene: TRBJ1-2
v_gene: TRBV11-2
abundance: NA
len: 15
d_gene: NA
CDR3aa: CASSADSPSPGGYTF
CDR3nt: TGTGCCAGCAGCGCAGACAGTCCCTCTCCTGGTGGCTACACCTTC

j_gene: TRBJ2-5
v_gene: TRBV12-3/TRBV12-4
abundance: NA
len: 13
d_gene: NA
CDR3aa: CASSLGRTETQYF
CDR3nt: TGTGCCAGCAGTTTGGGGAGAACAGAGACCCAGTACTTC

j_gene: TRBJ2-5
v_gene: TRBV27
abundance: NA
len: 19
d_gene: TRBD2
CDR3aa: CASSLSYGASGGKQETQYF
CDR3nt: TGTGCCAGCAGTTTATCTTACGGGGCTAGCGGGGGGAAACAAGAGACCCAGTACTTC